The T cell receptor beta chain described here comes from a study of T cells in Graves' hyperthyroidism and ophthalmopathy. Regarding the study as a whole: Peripheral blood also featured most of the thyroid clonotypes expanded above 0.001.

Ophthalmopathy cases met thresholds of Clinical Activity Score at least 3, NOSPECS grade at least 4 and duration under 3 months. Researchers took RNA transcripts and amplified the TCR beta CDR3 regions from them. Researchers ran a first-round RT-PCR on the TCR CDR3 using the HTBI primer set. In TCRdb, the multiplex PCR reads were re-called with MiXCR into one record per CDR3 protein. Altogether 600,000 to 700,000 distinct CDR3 sequences are present, about 14% being singletons, with the ten largest covering around 4%. The germline gives CDR1 SGHRS, CDR2 YFSETQ. V was pared by 0 bases and J by 1 base, with 11 bases between. The length of the CDR3 is 16 residues. Only a few counts were recorded for this clonotype. Its antigen is not identified.

Sequenced material: blood. This clonotype was sampled from a woman aged 40 to 55 with Graves' ophthalmopathy. The chain employs TRBV5-1 and TRBJ1-5; no reliable D call. The CDR3 is CASSLAEGPSNQPQHF. The CDR3 DNA reads TGCGCCAGCAGCTTGGCGGAGGGCCCGAGCAATCAGCCCCAGCATTTT.